This entry lists 17 T cell receptor beta chains sequenced from one sample in a study of brain T cells in children with intractable seizures. Documented time point: blood from clinic visit 5 months post-surgery; TSC patient then seizure free. Here immunoSEQ multiplex PCR was the method, and the copy in TCRdb shows in-frame clones only, minus some. This table holds hundreds of thousands of clones, about 94% found once. The sample consisted of peripheral blood, taken roughly 5 months after surgery. These TCRs come from a boy in the first two years of life with tuberous sclerosis and intractable seizures.

The chain uses TRBV5-1 and TRBJ2-1; 7 nucleotides match TRBD2. V lost 0 bases, J lost 3 bases, and 6 bases stayed unmatched. Per germline, CDR1 SGHRS and CDR2 YFSETQ. The CDR3 contains 16 residues. The CDR3 DNA follows: TGCGCCAGCAGCTTGGGGCTAGCGGATAACTACAATGAGCAGTTCTTC. Its protein is CASSLGLADNYNEQFF.

As DNA, the CDR3 is TGCGCCAGCAGTAAGGGACAGGGATTCGAGCAGTACTTC. It translates to CASSKGQGFEQYF. The chain uses TRBV10-1 and TRBJ2-7, with 9 positions matching TRBD1. J gave up 6 bases and V 5 bases, and 5 bases lay outside the gene matches. Germline CDR1 is WNHNN and CDR2 is SYGVQD (reference sequence). This CDR3 comprises 13 residues.

This clone was counted a single time. The V call is TRBV6-5, the J call TRBJ2-7; the D gene is possibly TRBD1 (6 bases). In germline, CDR1 is MNHEY, CDR2 SVGAGI. V was trimmed by 5 bases and J by 3 bases, leaving 14 bases between them. The CDR3 length is 14 residues. CDR3 nucleotides: TGTGCCAGCAGTCCGGGGACAAAATTCTACGAGCAGTACTTC. The encoded protein is CASSPGTKFYEQYF.

The chain recombines TRBV28 with TRBJ2-3; no firm D call. The CDR3 runs to 16 residues. Germline CDR1 MDHEN, CDR2 SYDVKM. V lost 8 bases to trimming and J lost 5 bases, with 23 bases between them. The CDR3 region has the DNA TGTGCCAGCTCCCAAATAAATGTTCTAGGGCAAGATACGCAGTATTTT. Its translation is CASSQINVLGQDTQYF.

J is TRBJ2-5 and V is TRBV7-9, with D possibly called TRBD1 or TRBD2 (5 bases each). The length of the CDR3 is 15 residues. V lost 5 bases to trimming and J lost 2 bases, with 15 bases between them. Per the germline V gene, CDR1 is SEHNR and CDR2 is FQNEAQ (reference sequence). The CDR3 region has the DNA TGTGCCAGCAGCCCCCGGGACGTTTATCAAGAGACCCAGTACTTC. This codes for CASSPRDVYQETQYF. The full variable domain, rest sourced from reference TRBV7-9 and TRBJ2-5, is DTGVSQNPRHKITKRGQNVTFRCDPISEHNRLYWYRQTLGQGPEFLTYFQNEAQLEKSRLLSDRFSAERPKGSFSTLEIQRTEQGDSAMYLCASSPRDVYQETQYFGPGTRLLVL.

V usage is TRBV5-1 and J usage is TRBJ2-1; 9 nucleotides match TRBD1. The CDR3 sequence is 16 residues long. V gave up 0 bases and J gave up 0 bases; unmatched junction bases: 1. Germline V gene data show CDR1 as SGHRS and CDR2 as YFSETQ. CDR3 region: CASSLGTGASYNEQFF. CDR3 DNA sequence: TGCGCCAGCAGCTTGGGGACAGGGGCCTCCTACAATGAGCAGTTCTTC.

The chain uses TRBV4-1 and TRBJ1-1; the match to TRBD1 covers 7 bases. The V segment lost 4 bases and the J segment 7 bases; nucleotides outside the gene matches: 12. Germline V lookup: CDR1 MGHRA, CDR2 YSYEKL. This CDR3 is 15 amino acids long. CDR3 in DNA: TGCGCCAGCAGCCGCGGACCAGAGGGACAGTATGAAGCTTTCTTT. Its translation is CASSRGPEGQYEAFF.

This chain uses TRBV7-9 with TRBJ1-1; TRBD1 matches at 8 bases. Unmatched junction bases numbered 7, after V lost 5 bases and J lost 5 bases. The CDR3 totals 14 residues. In germline, CDR1 is SEHNR, CDR2 FQNEAQ (reference sequence). CDR3 sequence (DNA): TGTGCCAGCAGCCCCTCCAGGGGGCTTACTGAAGCTTTCTTT. Protein sequence: CASSPSRGLTEAFF.

The gene calls are TRBV19 and TRBJ1-5; no definite D call. This CDR3 is 15 amino acids long. The germline V and J ends were trimmed by 0 bases and 4 bases, with 10 bases remaining between them. The germline V gene encodes CDR1 LNHDA and CDR2 SQIVND (reference sequence). The CDR3 nucleotides read TGTGCCAGTAGTATAGAGGCCTGGAGGAATCAGCCCCAGCATTTT. This translates into CASSIEAWRNQPQHF.

This clone was seen a handful of times. The chain recombines TRBV6-4 with TRBJ2-3; 12 bases align to TRBD2. Germline V gives CDR1 MRHNA, CDR2 SNTAGT. The trim removed 6 bases at V and 4 bases at J, leaving 5 bases unmatched. The CDR3 covers 15 residues. Here the CDR3 reads CASRETSGGSDTQYF. In DNA, the CDR3 is TGTGCCAGCAGGGAGACTAGCGGGGGTTCAGATACGCAGTATTTT.

CDR3 sequence: CASSLGVFEGPYNEQFF. CDR3 nucleotides: TGCGCCAGCAGCTTGGGCGTTTTTGAGGGCCCCTACAATGAGCAGTTCTTC. This chain connects TRBV5-1 to TRBJ2-1; a weak D match, TRBD2 (5 bases). This CDR3 has 17 amino acids. V was shortened by 0 bases and J by 2 bases, with 15 bases between the two germline ends. Germline V gene data show CDR1 as SGHRS and CDR2 as YFSETQ.

The genes are TRBV9 and TRBJ2-7; the D gene could be TRBD1 or TRBD2 (5 bases each). CDR3 length: 15 residues. Trimming cost V 1 base and J 0 bases, with 11 bases left between them. Germline V gene sequence: CDR1 SGDLS, CDR2 YYNGEE. The CDR3 DNA is TGTGCCAGCAGCGTACTAGGGGACGTCTCCTACGAGCAGTACTTC. Translated: CASSVLGDVSYEQYF.

J is TRBJ1-5 and V is TRBV6-5; weak D call: TRBD1 (6 bases). V was clipped by 1 base and J by 2 bases, with 9 bases between them. CDR1 is MNHEY, CDR2 SVGAGI, per germline. The CDR3 extends over 15 amino acids. The CDR3 sequence: CASSYLSGGNQPQHF. CDR3 in DNA: TGTGCCAGCAGTTACTTGTCAGGGGGCAATCAGCCCCAGCATTTT.

The chain uses TRBV6-2 or TRBV6-3 and TRBJ1-1; D is unresolved. Germline V gives CDR1 MNHEY, CDR2 SVGEGT. The ends were cut back, 2 bases at V and 0 bases at J, with 16 bases in the middle. The CDR3 runs to 17 residues. CDR3 in amino acids: CASSYRASGALNTEAFF. DNA of the CDR3: TGTGCCAGCAGTTACAGGGCCTCGGGTGCTTTGAACACTGAAGCTTTCTTT.

V gene TRBV14 combines with J gene TRBJ2-4; the match to TRBD1 covers 7 bases. Germline V gene sequence: CDR1 SGHDN, CDR2 FVKESK. The CDR3 contains 16 residues. After removal of 2 bases from V and 0 bases from J, the junction contained 4 bases not matched to a gene. This chain's CDR3 is CASSQTTGSAKNIQYF. In nucleotides, the CDR3 is TGTGCCAGCAGCCAAACGACAGGGTCAGCCAAAAACATTCAGTACTTC. The variable domain in full, with the rest retrieved from reference TRBV14 and TRBJ2-4, is EAGVTQFPSHSVIEKGQTVTLRCDPISGHDNLYWYRRVMGKEIKFLLHFVKESKQDESGMPNNRFLAERTGGTYSTLKVQPAELEDSGVYFCASSQTTGSAKNIQYFGAGTRLSVL.

The rearrangement uses TRBV24-1 and TRBJ2-7; D remains ambiguous. V dropped 8 bases and J dropped 2 bases, with 3 bases sitting between them. Germline V gene lookup returns CDR1 KGHDR and CDR2 SFDVKD. The CDR3 covers 10 residues. CDR3 amino acids: CATIPYEQYF. The CDR3 region has the DNA TGTGCCACCATTCCCTACGAGCAGTACTTC.

The CDR3, as DNA: TGCGCCAGCAGCCTCCGGCGAGACCGCCCAGGGGAGACCCAGTACTTC. Its translation is CASSLRRDRPGETQYF. The chain joins TRBV4-1 to TRBJ2-5; possible D gene TRBD1, 5 bases. Trimming pared 4 bases from V and 5 bases from J, leaving 20 bases between. CDR1 is MGHRA and CDR2 is YSYEKL in the germline V gene. The CDR3 contains 16 residues.